This T cell receptor beta chain was identified in a study of shared clonotypes between healthy human individuals. As concerns this clone: Its antigen remains unknown.

Original processing methods: ImmunoSEQ junction-only sequences lacked quality scores, so their filtering differed. Data came from immunoSEQ multiplex PCR; TCRdb stores just in-frame clones and leaves some out. That table supplies the V and J calls and clone size; D and trimming were determined from the DNA. This repertoire shows approximately 470,000 clones, over 75% found once; its top ten account for 9.5% to 15%. All of the donors resided in Nashville, Tennessee, and each was a Caucasian adult. The study used approximately 90 million PBMCs per unsorted sample for genomic DNA. CDR3 length: 14 amino acids. The V gene's germline CDR1 is MNHEY and CDR2 SMNVEV (reference sequence). Trimming pared 4 bases from V and 2 bases from J, leaving 12 bases between. Overall study findings and caveats: Sampling involved blood alone; tissue repertoires likely differ.

The chain is built from TRBV27 and TRBJ2-7; TRBD2 might be the D (5 bases). The sequence came from a woman aged 40-49 years in good health. Some clones in this sample may be carry-over from other donors' samples. Sequenced material: PBMCs. CDR3 DNA sequence: TGTGCCAGCAGTTCGATTGGAGGAACCTACGAGCAGTACTTC. This encodes CASSSIGGTYEQYF.